This TCR beta chain derives from a study of cytomegalovirus exposure and HLA in healthy donors. Donors came from a validation cohort of about 110 subjects, distinct from the first 666-subject cohort. The CDR3 extends over 13 amino acids. Germline V lookup: CDR1 MNHNS, CDR2 SASEGT. The V gene lost 5 bases and the J gene lost 2 bases, with 10 bases spanning the gap. Study results and limitations: In the roughly 130 validation repertoires, a later analysis found that first-cohort TCR clusters tended to co-occur. The study listed approximately 160 cytomegalovirus-associated TCR beta chains.

The assay was immunoSEQ multiplex PCR, and TCRdb's table has in-frame clones only and misses some. There are over 55,000 clones in the sample; around 96% occur only once, and just over 0.9% lies in the top ten. Remarks on this clone: Its matching antigen is unknown.

Sample: PBMCs. The receptor's source is a man younger than 30 in good health and CMV-seronegative. The chain couples TRBV6-1 to TRBJ2-7; D not resolved. As DNA, the CDR3 is TGTGCCAGCAGTATGGCGGCCCCCTACGAGCAGTACTTC. As protein: CASSMAAPYEQYF.